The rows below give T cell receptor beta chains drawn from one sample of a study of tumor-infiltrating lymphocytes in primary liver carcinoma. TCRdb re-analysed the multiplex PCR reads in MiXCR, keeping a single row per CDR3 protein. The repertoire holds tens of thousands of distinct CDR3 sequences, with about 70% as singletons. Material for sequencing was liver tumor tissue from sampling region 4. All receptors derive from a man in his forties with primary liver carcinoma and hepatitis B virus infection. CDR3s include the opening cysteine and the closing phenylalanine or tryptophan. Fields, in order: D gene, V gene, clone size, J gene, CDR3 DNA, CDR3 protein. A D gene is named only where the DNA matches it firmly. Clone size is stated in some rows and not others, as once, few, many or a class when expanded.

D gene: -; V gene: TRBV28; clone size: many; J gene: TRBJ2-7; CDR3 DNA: TGTGCCAGCAACGAAAATTTCTACGAGCAGTACTTC; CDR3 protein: CASNENFYEQYF
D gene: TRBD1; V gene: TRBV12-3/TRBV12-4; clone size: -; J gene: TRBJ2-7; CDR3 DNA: TGTGCCAGCAGCACGGACAGGGGGCTCTACGAGCAGTACTTC; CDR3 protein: CASSTDRGLYEQYF
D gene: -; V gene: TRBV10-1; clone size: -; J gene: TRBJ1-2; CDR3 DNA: TGCGTCAGCAGTGAGTTAAGGGACTATGGCTACACCTTC; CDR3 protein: CVSSELRDYGYTF
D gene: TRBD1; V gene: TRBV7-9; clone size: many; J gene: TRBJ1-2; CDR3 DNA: TGTGCCAGCAGCACGCAGGGGGCTCTTTTCAGCTACACCTTC; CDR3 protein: CASSTQGALFSYTF
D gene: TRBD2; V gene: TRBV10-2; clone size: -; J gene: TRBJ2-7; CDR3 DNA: TGCGCCAGCTCTCTAGCGGGAGCGAATTACGGGCAGTACTTC; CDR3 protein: CASSLAGANYGQYF
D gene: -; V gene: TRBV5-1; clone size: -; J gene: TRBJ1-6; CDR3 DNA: TGCGCCAGCAGCTTGGGACAGGAGGCGGGTTCACCCCTCCACTTT; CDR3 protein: CASSLGQEAGSPLHF
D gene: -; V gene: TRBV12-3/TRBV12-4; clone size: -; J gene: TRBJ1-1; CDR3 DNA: TGTGCCGGCAGTCAGGGAAGGACAACTGAAGCTTTCTTT; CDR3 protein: CAGSQGRTTEAFF
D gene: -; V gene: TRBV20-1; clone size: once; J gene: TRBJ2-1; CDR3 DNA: TGCAGTGCCCCTTCCAGCTCCTACAATGAGCAGTTCTTC; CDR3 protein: CSAPSSSYNEQFF
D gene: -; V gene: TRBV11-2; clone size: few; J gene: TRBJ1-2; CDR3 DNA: TGTGCCGGCAGCTTAGTACAGGGTTTCTATGACTACACCTTC; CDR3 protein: CAGSLVQGFYDYTF
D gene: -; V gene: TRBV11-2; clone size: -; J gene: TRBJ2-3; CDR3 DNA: TGTGCCAGCAGCGAGGGCCGGTCAGGGGGGACAGATGCACAGTATTTT; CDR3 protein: CASSEGRSGGTDAQYF
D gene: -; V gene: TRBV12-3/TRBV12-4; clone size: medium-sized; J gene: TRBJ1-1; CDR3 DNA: TGTGCCAGCAGTTTATTAAGCCTAGGGGAAGCTTTCTTT; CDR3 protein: CASSLLSLGEAFF
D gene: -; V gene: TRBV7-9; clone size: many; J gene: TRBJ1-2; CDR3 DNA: TGTGCCAGCAGCTTGGATGACCCTGCCCACAGGACCTATGGCTACACCTTC; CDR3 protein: CASSLDDPAHRTYGYTF
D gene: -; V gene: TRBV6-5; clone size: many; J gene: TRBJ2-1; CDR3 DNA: TGTGCCAGCAAGTTGAGCTCCTACAATGAGCAGTTCTTC; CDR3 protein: CASKLSSYNEQFF
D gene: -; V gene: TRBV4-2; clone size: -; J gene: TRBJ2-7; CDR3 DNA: TGTGCCAGCAGCCAAGATCTCGGGAGTATCAACGAGCAGTACTTC; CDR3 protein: CASSQDLGSINEQYF
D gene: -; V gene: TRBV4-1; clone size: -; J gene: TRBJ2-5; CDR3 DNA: TGCGCCAGCAGCCAAGATCCTTCCCGGGTCCGATCGCAAGAGACCCAGTACTTC; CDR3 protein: CASSQDPSRVRSQETQYF
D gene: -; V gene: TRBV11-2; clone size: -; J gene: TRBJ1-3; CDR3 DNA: TGCGCCCCAGCCCAGGGAGCTGGAAACACCATGTATTTT; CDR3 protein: CAPAQGAGNTMYF
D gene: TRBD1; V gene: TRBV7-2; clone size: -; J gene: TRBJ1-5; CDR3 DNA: TGTGGCAGCAGCTTTTCGAGGGGGCCTGATCAGCCCCAGCATTTT; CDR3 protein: CGSSFSRGPDQPQHF